The 28 T cell receptor beta chains below were found in one sample sequenced in a study of radiotherapy plus CTLA-4 blockade in lung cancer. Sequencing was performed with immunoSEQ multiplex PCR; in TCRdb, only in-frame clones are kept and a portion is missing. This table holds over 3,000 clones, 80% to 85% found once. This specimen was tumor tissue, taken from a patient treated with radiotherapy plus ipilimumab. The receptors here all came from a human donor with non-small cell lung cancer that progressed on radiotherapy plus ipilimumab.

The chain is built from TRBV5-5 and TRBJ1-3; TRBD1 agrees at 7 bases. The V segment lost 4 bases and the J segment 8 bases; nucleotides outside the gene matches: 12. This CDR3 spans 15 amino acids. Germline loops: CDR1 SGHKS, CDR2 YYEKEE (reference sequence). The CDR3 region has the DNA TGTGCCAGCAGCCGAGACAGGGAAAGATCCGACACCATATATTTT. Translated: CASSRDRERSDTIYF.

The chain links TRBV7-9 to TRBJ1-2; no clear D gene. Deletions cut 5 bases from V and 4 bases from J, with 11 bases between. The CDR3 has 13 amino acids. In germline, CDR1 is SEHNR, CDR2 FQNEAQ (reference sequence). The chain's CDR3 is CASSPGSLYGYTF. The CDR3, as DNA: TGTGCCAGCAGCCCGGGGAGCCTCTATGGCTACACCTTC. The entire variable domain, with the rest obtained from reference TRBV7-9 and TRBJ1-2, is as follows: DTGVSQNPRHKITKRGQNVTFRCDPISEHNRLYWYRQTLGQGPEFLTYFQNEAQLEKSRLLSDRFSAERPKGSFSTLEIQRTEQGDSAMYLCASSPGSLYGYTFGSGTRLTVV.

This clone turned up a few times. The CDR3 coding sequence is TGTGCCAGCAGCAAAGTACGGACACCCTCCAGAGCCTACAATGAGCAGTTCTTC. Its protein is CASSKVRTPSRAYNEQFF. The rearrangement uses TRBV21-1 and TRBJ2-1; whether TRBD1, the table's D call, matches the DNA was not checked. TRBV21-1 is annotated as a pseudogene. The CDR3 is made up of 18 amino acids.

V and J are TRBV7-3 and TRBJ2-2, with D possibly being TRBD1 (6 bases). With 0 bases removed from V and 6 bases from J, the gap between germline ends came to 8 bases. CDR1 SGHTA and CDR2 FQGTGA come from the germline V gene. CDR3 length: 14 residues. The CDR3 sequence is CASSLTSGAGELFF. CDR3 coding DNA: TGTGCCAGCAGCTTAACGTCAGGGGCCGGGGAGCTGTTTTTT.

The V gene is TRBV6-5, the J gene TRBJ1-1; D remains unclear. The germline V gene has CDR1 MNHEY and CDR2 SVGAGI. This CDR3 region has 13 residues. With 0 bases removed from V and 5 bases from J, the gap between germline ends came to 7 bases. The CDR3 sequence: CASSYSGETEAFF. As DNA, the CDR3 is TGTGCCAGCAGTTACTCGGGAGAAACTGAAGCTTTCTTT.

This chain connects TRBV14 to TRBJ2-3; no reliable D call. V was clipped by 3 bases and J by 2 bases, with 12 bases between them. The CDR3 contains 15 residues. The germline V gene has CDR1 SGHDN and CDR2 FVKESK. CDR3 in DNA: TGTGCCAGCAGCCAGGTGGGAACCGTCACAGATACGCAGTATTTT. It is translated as CASSQVGTVTDTQYF. The full variable domain, its missing parts supplied by reference TRBV14 and TRBJ2-3, is EAGVTQFPSHSVIEKGQTVTLRCDPISGHDNLYWYRRVMGKEIKFLLHFVKESKQDESGMPNNRFLAERTGGTYSTLKVQPAELEDSGVYFCASSQVGTVTDTQYFGPGTRLTVL.

The gene calls are TRBV7-9 and TRBJ1-2; 7 nucleotides match TRBD1. CDR1 and CDR2 (germline): SEHNR, FQNEAQ (reference sequence). CDR3 length equals 14 residues. Trimming at V came to 1 base and at J to 7 bases, leaving 6 bases not matched to a gene. CDR3 in amino acids: CASSLDTGVAGYTF. CDR3 bases: TGTGCCAGCAGCTTAGACACAGGGGTGGCTGGCTACACCTTC.

This clone was picked up one time. The chain combines TRBV28 with TRBJ1-1; 7 bases are a match to TRBD1. With 5 bases clipped from V and 4 bases from J, the junction kept 4 bases outside the gene matches. This CDR3 region has 13 residues. From germline, CDR1 is MDHEN and CDR2 SYDVKM. The CDR3 is CASSKQGITEAFF. In DNA form, the CDR3 reads TGTGCCAGCAGTAAACAGGGGATCACTGAAGCTTTCTTT.

V gene TRBV25-1 combines with J gene TRBJ1-4; D perhaps matches TRBD1 (6 bases). Germline V gene sequence: CDR1 MGHDK, CDR2 SYGVNS. V was pared by 5 bases and J by 5 bases, with 12 bases between. This CDR3 is built from 14 residues. CDR3 coding DNA: TGTGCCAGCAGTAAGGGGCAGGGGAATGAAAAACTGTTTTTT. Translation gives CASSKGQGNEKLFF. Variable domain in full (rest from reference TRBV25-1 and TRBJ1-4): EADIYQTPRYLVIGTGKKITLECSQTMGHDKMYWYQQDPGMELHLIHYSYGVNSTEKGDLSSESTVSRIRTEHFPLTLESARPSHTSQYLCASSKGQGNEKLFFGSGTQLSVL.

Here the CDR3 reads CASSPGQGPAFF. The CDR3 DNA reads TGTGCCAGCAGCCCCGGACAGGGACCAGCTTTCTTT. The chain links TRBV7-8 to TRBJ1-1, with 8 bases matching TRBD1. Germline CDR1 is SGHVS and CDR2 is FQNEAQ. J gave up 10 bases and V 5 bases, and 6 bases lay outside the gene matches. The CDR3 runs 12 residues.

In its sample, this clone was seen a few times. This chain uses TRBV2 with TRBJ1-6; D is unclear. V lost 6 bases, J lost 8 bases, and 14 bases lay in between. From germline, CDR1 is SNHLY and CDR2 FYNNEI. This CDR3 has 14 residues. The CDR3: CASRPGLGDSPLHF. The CDR3 region has the DNA TGTGCCAGCAGACCGGGCCTTGGGGATTCACCCCTCCACTTT. The full variable domain, in which reference TRBV2 and TRBJ1-6 provide the parts outside the CDR3, is EPEVTQTPSHQVTQMGQEVILRCVPISNHLYFYWYRQILGQKVEFLVSFYNNEISEKSEIFDDQFSVERPDGSNFTLKIRSTKLEDSAMYFCASRPGLGDSPLHFGNGTRLTVT.

The V gene is TRBV2, the J gene TRBJ1-3; D not resolved. The CDR3 has 12 amino acids. Per germline, CDR1 SNHLY and CDR2 FYNNEI. The V end lost 9 bases, the J end lost 7 bases, and 13 bases lay between the germline ends. The DNA of the CDR3 is TGTGCCAGTAGTTACAGTACGAACACCATATATTTT. Protein: CASSYSTNTIYF.

The genes are TRBV11-2 and TRBJ1-2; no clear D. V gave up 2 bases and J gave up 2 bases, with 12 bases separating them. CDR3 length: 15 amino acids. Germline-derived CDR1 and CDR2 are SGHAT and FQNNGV. CDR3 nucleotide sequence: TGTGCCAGCAGCTTATGGGAGGGTTGGAACTATGGCTACACCTTC. It translates to CASSLWEGWNYGYTF.

This chain joins TRBV7-8 and TRBJ2-5; D is undetermined. Germline CDR1 and CDR2: SGHVS and FQNEAQ. The CDR3 has 14 amino acids. Trimming took off 5 bases at V and 2 bases at J, with 12 bases between the two ends. The DNA for the CDR3 is TGTGCCAGCAGCCTCGGACGGGTACAAGAGACCCAGTACTTC. Translating it yields CASSLGRVQETQYF.

The CDR3 DNA reads TGCGCCAGCAGCCAAGAGGCCCCTACTAGCACAGATACGCAGTATTTT. Translated: CASSQEAPTSTDTQYF. This chain joins TRBV4-1 and TRBJ2-3; no clear D. The CDR3 runs to 16 residues. The V gene's germline CDR1 is MGHRA and CDR2 YSYEKL. V was clipped by 0 bases and J by 0 bases, with 10 bases between them.

The V call is TRBV21-1, the J call TRBJ1-2. TRBV21-1 is labeled a pseudogene. There are 14 residues in the CDR3. CDR3: CASSRHRTHYGYTF. CDR3 coding DNA: TGTGCCAGCAGCCGGCACCGAACCCACTATGGCTACACCTTC.

A single count supports this clone. The chain joins TRBV9 to TRBJ1-1; 8 nucleotides line up with TRBD1. The CDR3 has 15 residues. Germline CDR1 and CDR2: SGDLS and YYNGEE. J was trimmed by 5 bases and V by 4 bases; bases with no gene match: 10. CDR3 coding DNA: TGTGCCAGCAGCCCCTTCGGACAGGGTACGACTGAAGCTTTCTTT. The encoded protein is CASSPFGQGTTEAFF.

This clone was detected a few times. The rearrangement uses TRBV4-3 and TRBJ1-5; 8 bases map to TRBD1. V was clipped by 3 bases and J by 1 base; unmatched bases: 2. Germline V lookup: CDR1 LGHNA, CDR2 YSLEER. This CDR3 has 15 residues. The CDR3 DNA sequence: TGCGCCAGCAGCCAGGACAGGGCAAGCAATCAGCCCCAGCATTTT. Amino acids: CASSQDRASNQPQHF.

This clone was counted between two and nine times. The chain combines TRBV5-4 with TRBJ2-6; a weak D match, TRBD2 (6 bases). This CDR3 has 18 residues. CDR1 SGHNT and CDR2 YYREEE come from the germline V gene (reference sequence). The V and J ends lost 7 bases and 5 bases respectively, with 25 bases between them. In DNA, the CDR3 is TGTGCCAGCCTGCCTAGCGTACCAGACAAAAGTCGGGCCAACGTCCTGACTTTC. It encodes CASLPSVPDKSRANVLTF. The whole variable domain, filled in from reference TRBV5-4 and TRBJ2-6, reads ETGVTQSPTHLIKTRGQQVTLRCSSQSGHNTVSWYQQALGQGPQFIFQYYREEENGRGNFPPRFSGLQFPNYSSELNVNALELDDSALYLCASLPSVPDKSRANVLTFGAGSRLTVL.

CDR3 nucleotides: TGTGCCAGCAGCGTAGCTAGCGGGGGAGCTGTCTACAATGAGCAGTTCTTC. It codes for CASSVASGGAVYNEQFF. The rearrangement links TRBV9 to TRBJ2-1; the match to TRBD2 covers 10 bases. The CDR3 has 17 residues. With 0 bases clipped from V and 3 bases from J, the junction kept 6 bases outside the gene matches. CDR1 and CDR2 from the germline V gene are SGDLS and YYNGEE.

V and J are TRBV5-1 and TRBJ1-5, with D tentatively TRBD1 (5 bases). Germline-derived CDR1 and CDR2 are SGHRS and YFSETQ. V was trimmed by 0 bases and J by 3 bases, leaving 13 bases between them. CDR3 size: 16 residues. The CDR3 DNA reads as TGCGCCAGCAGCTTGGCGGCAGGGCCCCACAATCAGCCCCAGCATTTT. Residues: CASSLAAGPHNQPQHF. Looking up the rest from reference TRBV5-1 and TRBJ1-5 gives the full variable domain: KAGVTQTPRYLIKTRGQQVTLSCSPISGHRSVSWYQQTPGQGLQFLFEYFSETQRNKGNFPGRFSGRQFSNSRSEMNVSTLELGDSALYLCASSLAAGPHNQPQHFGDGTRLSIL.

This clone was detected once. The chain joins TRBV27 to TRBJ2-3; no definite D call. CDR3 length equals 15 residues. Trimming stripped 4 bases from V and 1 base from J, with 12 bases between. CDR1 MNHEY and CDR2 SMNVEV come from the germline V gene (reference sequence). The CDR3, as DNA: TGTGCCAGCAGTTGGAAGGGCGCAGGCACAGATACGCAGTATTTT. Amino acids: CASSWKGAGTDTQYF.

This rearrangement joins TRBV2 to TRBJ1-3; possible D gene TRBD1, 6 bases. Trimming left V 2 bases short and J 8 bases short, with 16 bases between. The CDR3 totals 15 residues. CDR1 and CDR2 (germline): SNHLY, FYNNEI. This CDR3 is CASSEWAGVRDTIYF. In DNA form, the CDR3 reads TGTGCCAGCAGTGAATGGGCAGGGGTTCGGGACACCATATATTTT.

The chain carries TRBV14 and TRBJ2-7; no firm D call. CDR3 length: 15 amino acids. Germline V CDR1 and CDR2: SGHDN, FVKESK. Trimming pared 3 bases from V and 0 bases from J, leaving 12 bases between. The CDR3 is CASSQGVSHSYEQYF. Written as DNA, the CDR3 is TGTGCCAGCAGCCAGGGCGTCAGCCACTCCTACGAGCAGTACTTC.

The CDR3 coding sequence is TGTGCCAGCAGCTGGGGACTAGCGGGTGGCACAGATACGCAGTATTTT. Translating it yields CASSWGLAGGTDTQYF. V usage is TRBV11-3 and J usage is TRBJ2-3; 12 bases are a match to TRBD2. This CDR3 region has 16 residues. Germline-derived CDR1 and CDR2 are SGHNT and YENEEA. J gave up 1 base and V 4 bases, and 3 bases lay outside the gene matches.

The V call is TRBV5-1, the J call TRBJ2-2; 11 nucleotides line up with TRBD2. Germline lookup yields CDR1 SGHRS and CDR2 YFSETQ. The CDR3 spans 17 residues. Unmatched junction bases numbered 6, after V lost 4 bases and J lost 1 base. The chain's CDR3 is CASSSRLAGMNTGELFF. CDR3 bases: TGCGCCAGCAGCAGTCGACTAGCGGGGATGAACACCGGGGAGCTGTTTTTT.

The chain employs TRBV25-1 and TRBJ2-2, with D hard to call. Germline loops: CDR1 MGHDK, CDR2 SYGVNS. The CDR3 extends over 12 amino acids. V was clipped by 4 bases and J by 7 bases, with 7 bases between them. The CDR3: CASSVGIGELFF. The CDR3 DNA reads as TGTGCCAGCAGTGTAGGTATCGGGGAGCTGTTTTTT. The variable domain in full, with the rest retrieved from reference TRBV25-1 and TRBJ2-2, is EADIYQTPRYLVIGTGKKITLECSQTMGHDKMYWYQQDPGMELHLIHYSYGVNSTEKGDLSSESTVSRIRTEHFPLTLESARPSHTSQYLCASSVGIGELFFGEGSRLTVL.

The CDR3 DNA sequence: TGTGCCAGCGGCCCCGACTATGGCTACACCTTC. As protein: CASGPDYGYTF. The V and J genes are TRBV27 and TRBJ1-2; D call uncertain. Germline CDR1 and CDR2: MNHEY and SMNVEV (reference sequence). The length of the CDR3 is 11 residues. Trimming pared 8 bases from V and 3 bases from J, leaving 7 bases between.